The 31 T cell receptor beta chains presented below share a single source sample, sequenced in a study of CD8+ T cells in alopecia areata. Reverse transcribed after extraction, RNA yielded cDNA as the sequencing template. TCRdb's copy holds only in-frame clones and misses some; the assay was immunoSEQ multiplex PCR. There are 35,000 to 45,000 clones in the sample; roughly 92% occur only once, and under 20% lies in the top ten. Stated treatment: oral pan-JAK inhibitor, 5-10 mg twice daily. The sequenced sample was CD8+ T cells sorted from blood, obtained at week 24, from a patient treated with tofacitinib. These receptors came from a human donor with alopecia areata.

The chain employs TRBV5-4 and TRBJ2-5; D is ambiguous. Per germline, CDR1 SGHNT and CDR2 YYREEE (reference sequence). The CDR3 has 14 amino acids. V was pared by 3 bases and J by 0 bases, with 9 bases between. The CDR3 nucleotides read TGTGCCAGCAGCTACCGGACGGACCAAGAGACCCAGTACTTC. It translates to CASSYRTDQETQYF.

The CDR3 loop reads CAISESLTGYEQYF. The CDR3 DNA is TGTGCCATCAGTGAGTCGTTGACAGGGTACGAGCAGTACTTC. The chain couples TRBV10-3 to TRBJ2-7, with 7 bases aligning to TRBD1. Germline CDR1 is ENHRY and CDR2 is SYGVKD. The CDR3 runs to 14 residues. V shed 0 bases, J shed 4 bases, and the junction held 3 bases outside the gene matches.

V usage is TRBV27 and J usage is TRBJ2-3, with D tentatively TRBD2 (6 bases). V was trimmed by 6 bases and J by 5 bases, leaving 15 bases between them. CDR1 MNHEY and CDR2 SMNVEV come from the germline V gene (reference sequence). The CDR3 runs 14 residues. CDR3 sequence (DNA): TGTGCCAGCAGAACTCCCCGGGGGTTAGATACGCAGTATTTT. As protein: CASRTPRGLDTQYF.

The chain joins TRBV5-4 to TRBJ2-7; D unclear. The germline gives CDR1 SGHNT, CDR2 YYREEE (reference sequence). The CDR3 contains 15 residues. CDR3 nucleotide sequence: TGTGCTCCCAGCTCCCGGGTGTTGAGCTCCTACGAGCAGTACTTC. It yields the protein CAPSSRVLSSYEQYF.

The chain joins TRBV30 to TRBJ2-1, with a weak D call TRBD2 (5 bases). Germline lookup yields CDR1 GTSNPN and CDR2 SVGIG (reference sequence). The CDR3 has 13 residues. Trimming left V 5 bases short and J 7 bases short, with 15 bases between. The CDR3 bases are TGTGCCTGGCGGTCGGGATTTATGAATGAGCAGTTCTTC. It translates to CAWRSGFMNEQFF.

This clone was seen a single time. This chain connects TRBV7-2 to TRBJ1-1, with D tentatively TRBD1 (6 bases). V lost 7 bases, J lost 8 bases, and 14 bases lay in between. Per the germline V gene, CDR1 is SGHTA and CDR2 is FQGNSA. The length of the CDR3 is 12 residues. CDR3 sequence reads: CASIQTDREAFF. Written as DNA, the CDR3 is TGTGCCAGCATCCAAACCGACAGGGAAGCTTTCTTT.

The gene calls are TRBV28 and TRBJ2-4; no definite D call. Trimming left V 5 bases short and J 0 bases short, with 11 bases between. This CDR3 spans 15 amino acids. Germline assignment: CDR1 MDHEN and CDR2 SYDVKM. CDR3 loop: CASSLSASAKNIQYF. Written as DNA, the CDR3 is TGTGCCAGCAGTCTCTCCGCCTCAGCCAAAAACATTCAGTACTTC.

The genes are TRBV5-4 and TRBJ2-3; D possibly uses TRBD1 or TRBD2 (5 bases each). The V end was cut by 4 bases, the J end by 2 bases, with 17 bases between. Germline CDR1 SGHNT, CDR2 YYREEE (reference sequence). The CDR3 is made up of 16 amino acids. CDR3 protein: CASSIPGFGATDTQYF. CDR3 in DNA: TGTGCCAGCAGCATACCGGGATTTGGGGCCACAGATACGCAGTATTTT.

This clone was detected a few times. V is TRBV7-2 and J is TRBJ2-7, with TRBD1 matching over 7 bases. Germline trimming cut 4 bases from V and 5 bases from J; bases unmatched to any gene: 2. The CDR3 sequence is 12 residues long. Per the germline V gene, CDR1 is SGHTA and CDR2 is FQGNSA. Written as DNA, the CDR3 is TGTGCCAGCAGCTCGACAGGGAACGAGCAGTACTTC. It is translated as CASSSTGNEQYF.

The chain employs TRBV6-1 and TRBJ2-5, with 7 bases that match TRBD1. Gene TRBJ2-7 matches the end of the DNA better, so the J call may be wrong. CDR1 and CDR2 (germline): MNHNS, SASEGT. This CDR3 comprises 15 residues. The CDR3 spells CASSEIDRVGYEQYF. For the CDR3, the DNA is TGTGCCAGCAGTGAAATCGACAGGGTAGGATACGAGCAGTACTTC.

V usage is TRBV7-9 and J usage is TRBJ2-7, with 9 bases identical to TRBD2. The CDR3 is 14 amino acids. J lost 2 bases, V lost 7 bases, and 6 bases had no gene match. The germline gives CDR1 SEHNR, CDR2 FQNEAQ (reference sequence). CDR3 in amino acids: CASTDSGGTYEQYF. In DNA, the CDR3 is TGTGCCAGCACGGATAGCGGGGGTACCTACGAGCAGTACTTC. The full variable domain, with the rest looked up from reference TRBV7-9 and TRBJ2-7, is DTGVSQNPRHKITKRGQNVTFRCDPISEHNRLYWYRQTLGQGPEFLTYFQNEAQLEKSRLLSDRFSAERPKGSFSTLEIQRTEQGDSAMYLCASTDSGGTYEQYFGPGTRLTVT.

This clone was picked up a small number of times. This chain joins TRBV29-1 and TRBJ2-1; 12 bases match TRBD2. Per the germline V gene, CDR1 is SQVTM and CDR2 is ANQGSEA. This CDR3 comprises 15 residues. The J segment lost 7 bases and the V segment lost 6 bases, leaving 10 bases of the junction unmatched. This CDR3 is CSVLLLAGGSNEQFF. The CDR3 bases are TGCAGCGTCCTACTACTAGCGGGGGGAAGTAATGAGCAGTTCTTC.

The rearrangement links TRBV6-1 to TRBJ2-7; 7 bases align to TRBD1. Germline assignment: CDR1 MNHNS and CDR2 SASEGT. V gave up 3 bases and J gave up 2 bases; unmatched junction bases: 7. The CDR3 covers 15 residues. The CDR3 sequence is CASSDTNRGTYEQYF. The CDR3 DNA reads TGTGCCAGCAGTGATACTAACAGGGGAACCTACGAGCAGTACTTC.

This rearrangement joins TRBV5-6 to TRBJ2-7; weak D call: TRBD2 (5 bases). The CDR3 has 15 residues. The germline V gene encodes CDR1 SGHDT and CDR2 YYEEEE. Deletions cut 2 bases from V and 7 bases from J, with 19 bases between. The CDR3 nucleotides are TGTGCCAGCAGCTTTTCGGAAGCGGCGTTAAGTGAGCAGTACTTC. Translation gives CASSFSEAALSEQYF.

The gene calls are TRBV4-3 and TRBJ2-5, with 7 bases aligning to TRBD1. Germline loops: CDR1 LGHNA, CDR2 YSLEER. The J segment lost 4 bases and the V segment lost 1 base, leaving 6 bases of the junction unmatched. The CDR3 covers 15 residues. The CDR3 DNA reads TGCGCCAGCAGCCAAGGGCGAGGGGGCTCAGAGACCCAGTACTTC. Encoded protein: CASSQGRGGSETQYF.

The chain carries TRBV9 and TRBJ1-1; D is uncertain. Germline V lookup: CDR1 SGDLS, CDR2 YYNGEE. Deletions cut 3 bases from V and 4 bases from J, with 10 bases between. The CDR3 totals 13 residues. CDR3 sequence (DNA): TGTGCCAGCAGCGGTGGCGGAGGCACTGAAGCTTTCTTT. Translated, it gives CASSGGGGTEAFF.

The chain employs TRBV6-6 and TRBJ2-5; 8 bases fit TRBD1. There are 14 residues in the CDR3. Germline V lookup: CDR1 MNHNY, CDR2 SVGAGI (reference sequence). Unmatched junction bases numbered 3, after V lost 0 bases and J lost 6 bases. In DNA form, the CDR3 reads TGTGCCAGCAGTTACTCGGGACAGGTCAAGACCCAGTACTTC. Translation gives CASSYSGQVKTQYF.

The chain couples TRBV6-5 to TRBJ2-5, with D possibly being TRBD1 (5 bases). V lost 2 bases and J 5 bases, leaving 18 bases between the germline ends. This CDR3 is built from 16 residues. The germline CDR1 and CDR2 sequences are MNHEY and SVGAGI. The CDR3 reads CASSYLSGWLWETQYF. For the CDR3, the DNA is TGTGCCAGCAGTTACCTCTCAGGGTGGTTATGGGAGACCCAGTACTTC.

The V and J genes are TRBV4-3 and TRBJ2-5, with D hard to call. Gene TRBJ2-7 matches the end of the DNA better, so the J call may be wrong. Looked up from germline, CDR1 is LGHNA and CDR2 is YSLEER. The CDR3 is 12 amino acids. The CDR3 nucleotides read TGCGCCAGCAGCTCCCCGACGGGCGAGCAGTACTTC. It yields the protein CASSSPTGEQYF.

The gene calls are TRBV6-6 and TRBJ2-3, with D uncertain. CDR1 and CDR2 from the germline V gene are MNHNY and SVGAGI (reference sequence). The germline V and J ends were trimmed by 4 bases and 2 bases, with 7 bases remaining between them. The CDR3 length is 13 residues. The CDR3 is CASSFRTTDTQYF. The DNA for the CDR3 is TGTGCCAGCAGTTTCAGGACCACAGATACGCAGTATTTT.

This rearrangement joins TRBV5-6 to TRBJ2-5; perhaps TRBD1 as D (6 bases). Germline V CDR1 and CDR2: SGHDT, YYEEEE. Trimming took off 2 bases at V and 9 bases at J, with 23 bases between the two ends. CDR3 length: 16 amino acids. The chain's CDR3 is CASSLPSGPRSGAQYF. CDR3 bases: TGTGCCAGCAGCTTACCATCAGGCCCGCGGTCAGGGGCCCAGTACTTC. Full variable domain (rest looked up from reference TRBV5-6 and TRBJ2-5): DAGVTQSPTHLIKTRGQQVTLRCSPKSGHDTVSWYQQALGQGPQFIFQYYEEEERQRGNFPDRFSGHQFPNYSSELNVNALLLGDSALYLCASSLPSGPRSGAQYFGPGTRLLVL.

The chain couples TRBV7-9 to TRBJ2-1; possibly TRBD2 for D (6 bases). The CDR3 covers 18 residues. Per the germline V gene, CDR1 is SEHNR and CDR2 is FQNEAQ (reference sequence). V gave up 5 bases and J gave up 0 bases, with 20 bases separating them. The CDR3 bases are TGTGCCAGCAGCCCCAGTCCTGCGGGGCCGAGCTCCTACAATGAGCAGTTCTTC. Residues: CASSPSPAGPSSYNEQFF. The variable domain in full, completed from reference TRBV7-9 and TRBJ2-1, reads DTGVSQNPRHKITKRGQNVTFRCDPISEHNRLYWYRQTLGQGPEFLTYFQNEAQLEKSRLLSDRFSAERPKGSFSTLEIQRTEQGDSAMYLCASSPSPAGPSSYNEQFFGPGTRLTVL.

V is TRBV4-1 and J is TRBJ2-3; the D is unclear. The length of the CDR3 is 14 residues. V lost 3 bases, J lost 0 bases, and 7 bases lay in between. Germline CDR1 MGHRA, CDR2 YSYEKL. The CDR3 sequence is CASSQDGSTDTQYF. The CDR3 DNA reads as TGCGCCAGCAGCCAGGACGGTAGCACAGATACGCAGTATTTT.

This sequence joins TRBV12-5 and TRBJ2-3; D is perhaps TRBD2 (5 bases). Germline V lookup: CDR1 LGHNT, CDR2 FRNRAP. The V end lost 3 bases, the J end lost 4 bases, and 8 bases lay between the germline ends. CDR3 length equals 13 residues. CDR3 in DNA: TGTGCTAGTGGTTTCGGCGGGCCAGATACGCAGTATTTT. Its protein product is CASGFGGPDTQYF.

The chain joins TRBV27 to TRBJ2-7; possible D gene TRBD1, 6 bases. V was pared by 2 bases and J by 2 bases, with 13 bases between. CDR3 length: 15 residues. CDR1 and CDR2 from the germline V gene are MNHEY and SMNVEV (reference sequence). The CDR3: CASSLGPDRTYEQYF. Here the CDR3 DNA reads TGTGCCAGCAGTTTAGGGCCGGACAGAACCTACGAGCAGTACTTC.

This chain links TRBV7-9 with TRBJ2-5; D gene unclear. The germline V gene has CDR1 SEHNR and CDR2 FQNEAQ (reference sequence). The CDR3 has 16 residues. V lost 5 bases, J lost 1 base, and 17 bases lay in between. CDR3 region: CASSPSLVDTQETQYF. CDR3 DNA: TGTGCCAGCAGCCCCAGCTTGGTAGACACCCAAGAGACCCAGTACTTC.

This clone appeared once. This sequence joins TRBV30 and TRBJ2-1, with 8 bases aligning to TRBD2. The CDR3 is made up of 16 amino acids. Germline V gene data show CDR1 as GTSNPN and CDR2 as SVGIG (reference sequence). V dropped 4 bases and J dropped 4; count of bases not matched to a gene: 12. The DNA for the CDR3 is TGTGCCTGGAACTCCGGGGGGGGCGCGAAGTACAATGAGCAGTTCTTC. The encoded protein is CAWNSGGGAKYNEQFF.

The chain recombines TRBV7-2 with TRBJ1-1; tentative D call: TRBD1 (6 bases). The CDR3 length is 15 residues. Germline CDR1 SGHTA, CDR2 FQGNSA. V was pared by 1 base and J by 0 bases, with 9 bases between. This CDR3 is CASSLGPGVNTEAFF. In DNA, the CDR3 is TGTGCCAGCAGCTTAGGTCCAGGGGTGAACACTGAAGCTTTCTTT.

The chain is built from TRBV27 and TRBJ2-7, with D possibly matching TRBD2 (6 bases). Germline loops: CDR1 MNHEY, CDR2 SMNVEV (reference sequence). Deletions cut 6 bases from V and 12 bases from J, with 27 bases between. The CDR3 consists of 15 residues. CDR3 in amino acids: CASSPRRTLFVGGYF. CDR3 nucleotide sequence: TGTGCCAGCAGCCCTAGACGGACCCTCTTTGTCGGGGGGTACTTC.

This chain joins TRBV5-4 and TRBJ1-1; D is uncertain. Trimming cost V 2 bases and J 1 base, with 12 bases left between them. CDR3 length: 15 amino acids. Germline lookup yields CDR1 SGHNT and CDR2 YYREEE (reference sequence). The CDR3 nucleotides read TGTGCCAGCAGCTTAAGTACTAATGCGAACACTGAAGCTTTCTTT. Its translation: CASSLSTNANTEAFF.

The genes are TRBV5-6 and TRBJ2-1; D not resolved. The V end was cut by 4 bases, the J end by 0 bases, with 11 bases between. CDR3 length equals 15 residues. Looked up from germline, CDR1 is SGHDT and CDR2 is YYEEEE. CDR3 in amino acids: CASSLDPSSYNEQFF. The DNA of the CDR3 is TGTGCCAGCAGCCTAGACCCGAGCTCCTACAATGAGCAGTTCTTC. Complete variable domain (other parts from reference TRBV5-6 and TRBJ2-1): DAGVTQSPTHLIKTRGQQVTLRCSPKSGHDTVSWYQQALGQGPQFIFQYYEEEERQRGNFPDRFSGHQFPNYSSELNVNALLLGDSALYLCASSLDPSSYNEQFFGPGTRLTVL.